This T cell receptor beta chain was recovered during a study of blood T cell repertoires in COVID-19. Study summary: Samples representing acute and convalescent COVID-19 were sourced from the United States, Italy and Spain.

Germline trimming cut 4 bases from V and 5 bases from J; bases unmatched to any gene: 11. The CDR3 totals 18 residues. Germline V lookup: CDR1 LNHDA, CDR2 SQIVND (reference sequence). The data were produced by immunoSEQ multiplex PCR, yet TCRdb's version contains in-frame clones alone and is incomplete. The data contain 400,000 or so clones, over 85% of them singletons. The receptor was isolated from a man in his late teens or twenties with COVID-19, enrolled during active disease. The sample comprised peripheral blood. This sequence joins TRBV19 and TRBJ2-5; 15 bases match TRBD2. In nucleotides, the CDR3 is TGTGCCAGTAGTACCTGGACTAGCGGGAGGGCCTTTAGGGAGACCCAGTACTTC. Protein sequence: CASSTWTSGRAFRETQYF.